This T cell receptor (beta chain) was sequenced during a study of radiotherapy plus CTLA-4 blockade in lung cancer. The overall study: Disease control was seen in about 30% of patients, objective responses in around 20%. Study-wide points: TCR clones from tumors expanded in blood after radiotherapy plus ipilimumab. In blood, early T cell clone dynamics reportedly predicted response best, together with interferon-beta.

CTLA-4 blockade with ipilimumab, together with focal radiation, was given to patients with chemo-refractory metastatic non-small-cell lung cancer. This clone showed up just once. The antigen is unknown. TCRdb's table, derived via immunoSEQ multiplex PCR, lists solely in-frame clones and lacks some. The sample consists of about 98,000 clones, 75% to 90% of them appearing once. This CDR3 is 13 amino acids long. Germline V gene lookup returns CDR1 SGHRS and CDR2 YFSETQ. V was trimmed by 0 bases and J by 2 bases, leaving 5 bases between them. The origin of this receptor is a human donor with non-small cell lung cancer who had a partial response to radiotherapy plus ipilimumab. The starting material was peripheral blood, obtained from a patient treated with radiotherapy plus ipilimumab. The chain combines TRBV5-1 with TRBJ2-5, with a tentative D call TRBD1 (5 bases). DNA for the CDR3: TGCGCCAGCAGCTTGGAGGGGCAAGAGACCCAGTACTTC. Its protein is CASSLEGQETQYF.